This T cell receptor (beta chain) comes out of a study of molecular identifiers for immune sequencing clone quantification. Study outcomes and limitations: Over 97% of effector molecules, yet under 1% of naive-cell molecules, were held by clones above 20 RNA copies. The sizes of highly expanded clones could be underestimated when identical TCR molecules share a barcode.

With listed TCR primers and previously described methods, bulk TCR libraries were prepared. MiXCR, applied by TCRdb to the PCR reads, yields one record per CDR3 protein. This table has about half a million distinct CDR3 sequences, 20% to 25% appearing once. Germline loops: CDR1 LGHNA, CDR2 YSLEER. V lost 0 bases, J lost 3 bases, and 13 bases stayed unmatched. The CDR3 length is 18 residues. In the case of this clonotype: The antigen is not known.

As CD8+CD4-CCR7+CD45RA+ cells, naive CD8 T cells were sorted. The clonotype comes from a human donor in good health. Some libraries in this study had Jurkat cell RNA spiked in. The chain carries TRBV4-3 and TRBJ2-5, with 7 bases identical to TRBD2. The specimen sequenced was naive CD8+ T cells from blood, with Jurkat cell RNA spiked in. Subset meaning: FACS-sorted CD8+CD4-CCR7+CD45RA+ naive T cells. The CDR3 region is CASSQDPWREFPEETQYF. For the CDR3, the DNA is TGCGCCAGCAGCCAAGATCCTTGGCGGGAGTTTCCCGAAGAGACCCAGTACTTC.